This TCR beta chain comes out of a study of lymphopenia after photon versus proton radiotherapy. Generated by immunoSEQ multiplex PCR, the TCRdb table keeps only in-frame clones and is missing some. The sample lists thousands of clones, roughly 86% seen once, with roughly 17% in the top ten. The V and J ends lost 2 bases and 8 bases respectively, with 9 bases between them. The germline gives CDR1 MDHEN, CDR2 SYDVKM. This CDR3 region has 12 residues. Sequenced here: peripheral blood, sampled from a patient treated with photon-based radiotherapy. This sequence originates from a man in his 60s with cholangiocarcinoma. The chain uses TRBV28 and TRBJ1-2; D might be TRBD1 (5 bases). The CDR3 bases are TGTGCCAGCAGTTTAGGCAGGGAGGGCTACACCTTC. It specifies CASSLGREGYTF.